One T cell receptor beta chain is described in this entry. The data derive from a study of blood T cell repertoires in COVID-19. Assay used: immunoSEQ multiplex PCR; TCRdb lists only in-frame clones, some missing. The data hold 300,000 to 450,000 clones, with around 87% observed a single time. Seattle participants joined during active infection and were tracked over time. Unmatched junction bases numbered 2, after V lost 6 bases and J lost 1 base. Germline CDR1 reads SNHLY; CDR2 reads FYNNEI. The CDR3 has 13 residues. The rearrangement joins TRBV2 to TRBJ1-1, with TRBD1 matching over 7 bases. The receptor was isolated from a woman aged 55-75 years with COVID-19, enrolled during active disease. The source material was peripheral blood. CDR3 in amino acids: CASRRTGNTEAFF. The CDR3 coding sequence is TGTGCCAGCAGGAGGACAGGGAACACTGAAGCTTTCTTT. Complete variable domain (other parts from reference TRBV2 and TRBJ1-1): EPEVTQTPSHQVTQMGQEVILRCVPISNHLYFYWYRQILGQKVEFLVSFYNNEISEKSEIFDDQFSVERPDGSNFTLKIRSTKLEDSAMYFCASRRTGNTEAFFGQGTRLTVV.